This TCR beta chain originates from a study of T-cell reconstitution after alpha-beta-depleted transplantation in children. Unique molecular identifiers were built into the TCRbeta library. TCRdb reanalysed the PCR reads using MiXCR and keeps one entry per CDR3 protein. This table holds about 500,000 distinct CDR3 sequences, around a third found once. V lost 8 bases, J lost 0 bases, and 13 bases lay in between. CDR1 SEHNR and CDR2 FQNEAQ come from the germline V gene (reference sequence). The length of the CDR3 is 15 residues. This specimen consisted of PBMCs from the stem cell graft donor, obtained from the stem cell graft. The clonotype comes from a human donor who donated a stem cell graft to a child with aplastic anemia. The rearrangement links TRBV7-9 to TRBJ2-2; D is unresolved. Here the CDR3 reads CASLNLIANTGELFF. The CDR3 coding sequence is TGTGCCAGCCTCAATCTGATAGCGAACACCGGGGAGCTGTTTTTT.